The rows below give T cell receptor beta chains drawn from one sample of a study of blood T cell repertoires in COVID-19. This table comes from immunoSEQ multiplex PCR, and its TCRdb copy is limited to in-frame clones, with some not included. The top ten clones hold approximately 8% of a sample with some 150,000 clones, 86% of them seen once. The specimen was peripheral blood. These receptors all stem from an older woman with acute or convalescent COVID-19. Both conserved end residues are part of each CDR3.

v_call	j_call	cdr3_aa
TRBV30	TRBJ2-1	CVLVRQRDEQFF
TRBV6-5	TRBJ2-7	CASKRVDTTYEQYF
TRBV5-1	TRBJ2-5	CASSLGGLDETQYF
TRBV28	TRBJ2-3	CASSLTGGLVTDTQYF
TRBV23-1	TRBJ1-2	CASSLQGSWGYTF
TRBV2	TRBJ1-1	CASSDSSEAFF
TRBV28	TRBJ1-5	CASSPHRGQGNQPQHF
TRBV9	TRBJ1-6	CASTLGGQVNSPLHF
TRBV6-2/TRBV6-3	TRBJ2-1	CASSHTPRTGYASYNEQFF
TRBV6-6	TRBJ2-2	CASSPLDRGAGELFF
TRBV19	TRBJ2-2	CATQRGGTGELFF
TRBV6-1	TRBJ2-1	CASSDFSVSGAYYNEQFF
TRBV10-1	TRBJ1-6	CASSQGYNSPLHF
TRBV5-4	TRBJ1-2	CASSLLGTWGYTF
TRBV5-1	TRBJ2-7	CASSWTTGQGRAEQYF
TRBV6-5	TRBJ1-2	CASSYGRGSFGYTF
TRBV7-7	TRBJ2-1	CASSLGPHLSYNEQFF
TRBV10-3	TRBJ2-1	CAISGLADEQFF
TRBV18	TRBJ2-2	CASSPFRDRVGELFF
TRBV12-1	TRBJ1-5	CASSIRGQRNQPQHF
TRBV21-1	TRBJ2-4	CASSKVVLGGRARELAKNIQYF
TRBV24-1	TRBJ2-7	CATSTPPAGREQYF
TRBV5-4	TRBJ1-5	CASSLGGGGDGNQPQHF
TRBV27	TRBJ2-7	CASSFAVTGHEQYF
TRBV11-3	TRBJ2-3	CASSSRTGGTDTQYF
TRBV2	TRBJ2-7	CASRPGLTYEQYF
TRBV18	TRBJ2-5	CASSPPWQGGKTQYF
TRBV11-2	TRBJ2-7	CASSRFSRRQYF
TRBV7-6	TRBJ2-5	CASSVTDRGGRETQYF
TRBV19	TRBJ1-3	CASSFSYSGNTIYF
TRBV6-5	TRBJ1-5	CASSTGRNQPQHF
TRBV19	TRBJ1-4	CASVSGGYGKLFF
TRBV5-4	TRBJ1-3	CASSWGDRVTGNTIYF
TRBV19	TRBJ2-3	CASSLLAPDTQYF
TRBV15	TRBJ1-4	CATSPRTGEKKLFF
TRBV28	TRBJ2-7	CASSSWTAHEQYF
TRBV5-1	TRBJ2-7	CASSRTGHEQYF
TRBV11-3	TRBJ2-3	CASSLGPVAGRATDTQYF
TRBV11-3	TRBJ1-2	CASSPEGRQGIYGYTF
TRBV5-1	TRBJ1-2	CASSFDRGQNYGYTF
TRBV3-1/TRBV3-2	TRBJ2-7	CASSHYPGYSYEQYF
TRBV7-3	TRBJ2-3	CASSLGLAATDTQYF
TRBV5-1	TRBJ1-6	CASSLDTGSWTLHF
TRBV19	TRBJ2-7	CASSISTPRGSKYEQYF
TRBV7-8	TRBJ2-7	CASSIRVGQTYEQYF
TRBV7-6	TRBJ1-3	CASSLKGAVGNTIYF
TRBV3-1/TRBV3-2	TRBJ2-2	CASSPPNRVESGELFF
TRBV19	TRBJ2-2	CASIATGGASGENTGELFF
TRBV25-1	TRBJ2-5	CASSEWGGLADQETQYF
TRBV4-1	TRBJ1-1	CASSQDSTHALTEAFF